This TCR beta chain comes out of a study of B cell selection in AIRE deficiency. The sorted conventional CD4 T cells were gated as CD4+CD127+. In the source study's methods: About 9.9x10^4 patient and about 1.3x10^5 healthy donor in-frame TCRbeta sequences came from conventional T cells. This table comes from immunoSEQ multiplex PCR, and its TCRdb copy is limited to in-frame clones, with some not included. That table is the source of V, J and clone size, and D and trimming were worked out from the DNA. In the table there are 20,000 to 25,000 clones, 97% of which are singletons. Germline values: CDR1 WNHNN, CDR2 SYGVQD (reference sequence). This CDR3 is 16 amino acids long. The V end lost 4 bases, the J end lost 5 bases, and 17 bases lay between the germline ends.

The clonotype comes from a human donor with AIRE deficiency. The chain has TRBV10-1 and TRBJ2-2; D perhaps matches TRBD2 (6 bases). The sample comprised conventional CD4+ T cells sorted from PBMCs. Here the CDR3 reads CASSGGTARPTGELFF. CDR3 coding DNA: TGCGCCAGCAGTGGCGGGACGGCTAGGCCGACCGGGGAGCTGTTTTTT.